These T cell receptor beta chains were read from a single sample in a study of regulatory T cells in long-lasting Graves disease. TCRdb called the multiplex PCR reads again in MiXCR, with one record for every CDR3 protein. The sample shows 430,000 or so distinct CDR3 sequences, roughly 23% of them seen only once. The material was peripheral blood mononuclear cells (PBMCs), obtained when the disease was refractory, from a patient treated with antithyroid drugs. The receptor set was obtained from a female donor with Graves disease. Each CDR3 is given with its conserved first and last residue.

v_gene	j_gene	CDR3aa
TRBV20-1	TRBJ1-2	CSAISPGTVYYGYTF
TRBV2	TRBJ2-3	CASSELAAQYF
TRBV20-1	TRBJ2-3	CSARDRSLHTDTQYF
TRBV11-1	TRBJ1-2	CASSSHPGTGEGYTF
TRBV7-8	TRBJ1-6	CASSSSSGTGSPLHF
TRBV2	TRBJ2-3	CASRRLAGDTDTQYF
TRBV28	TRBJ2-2	CASTPWGDRVDTGELFF
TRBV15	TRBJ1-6	CATSSVGGGSPLHF
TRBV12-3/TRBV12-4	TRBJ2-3	CASSSTGPPSTDTQYF
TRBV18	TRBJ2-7	CASSPDVGDEQYF
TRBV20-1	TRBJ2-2	CSARGPRADTGELFF
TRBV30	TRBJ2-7	CAWSARGILHEQYF
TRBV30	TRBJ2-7	CAWSMTSGSSYEQYF
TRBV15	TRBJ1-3	CATSGKRGNTLYF
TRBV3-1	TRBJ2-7	CASSPFGGNSYEQYF
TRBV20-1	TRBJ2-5	CSVLKLEETQYF
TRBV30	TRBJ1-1	CAWTGGYTEAFF
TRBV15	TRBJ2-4	CATSPPEDGVKNIQYF
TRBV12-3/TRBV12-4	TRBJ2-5	CASSPSGGRETQYF
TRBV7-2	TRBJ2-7	CASSPASGMTGEQYF
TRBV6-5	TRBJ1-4	CASSYSTTALNEKLFF
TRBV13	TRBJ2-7	CASSPRLAGDEQYF
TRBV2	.	CASRSGTSNEQFF
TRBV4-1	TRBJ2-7	CASSQGGSPGGEQYF
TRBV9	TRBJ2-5	CASSGTSGRNRDQYF
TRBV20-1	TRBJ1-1	CSALDELNTEAFF
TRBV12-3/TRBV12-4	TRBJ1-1	CASSLVKGTGNTEAFF
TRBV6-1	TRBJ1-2	CASGREDYGYTF
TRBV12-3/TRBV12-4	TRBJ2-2	CASSPLRTGLTGELFF
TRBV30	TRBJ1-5	CAWSVQENQPQHF
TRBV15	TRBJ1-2	CATSREVDYVNGYTF
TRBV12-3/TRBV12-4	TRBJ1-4	CASSFGEKLFF
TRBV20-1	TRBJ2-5	CSAQTGETQYF
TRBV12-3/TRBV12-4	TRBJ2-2	CASGLIGTGELFF
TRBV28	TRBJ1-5	CASSSAQYSNQPQHF
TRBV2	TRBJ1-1	CASSETGGVTEAFF
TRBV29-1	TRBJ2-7	CSVEDPHPPYFYEQYF
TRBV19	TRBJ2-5	CASSHPGETQYF
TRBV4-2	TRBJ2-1	CASSQGGVSIAYNEQFF
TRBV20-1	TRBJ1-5	CSARGDPGLVNQPQHF
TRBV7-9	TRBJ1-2	CASSPLAAVYGYTF
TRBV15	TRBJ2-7	CATSAGGSYEQYF
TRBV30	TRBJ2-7	CAWSVSGAEQYF
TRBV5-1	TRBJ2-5	CASSLVRKETQYF
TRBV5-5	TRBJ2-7	CASTSLSEQYF
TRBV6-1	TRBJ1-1	CASTEPALNTEAFF
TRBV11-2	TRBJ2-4	CASSLEAGDIQYF
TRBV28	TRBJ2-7	CASSLIGRAYEQYF
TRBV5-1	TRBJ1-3	CASSLATASGNTIYF
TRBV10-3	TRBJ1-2	CAISLGQGSYGYTF
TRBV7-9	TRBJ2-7	CASSSGQFPYEQYF
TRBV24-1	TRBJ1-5	CATSAGWGGNQPQHF
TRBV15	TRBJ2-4	CATSRDRVAKNIQYF
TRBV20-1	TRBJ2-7	CSATRGVYEQYF
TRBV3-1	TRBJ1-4	CASSQAAGYNEKLFF